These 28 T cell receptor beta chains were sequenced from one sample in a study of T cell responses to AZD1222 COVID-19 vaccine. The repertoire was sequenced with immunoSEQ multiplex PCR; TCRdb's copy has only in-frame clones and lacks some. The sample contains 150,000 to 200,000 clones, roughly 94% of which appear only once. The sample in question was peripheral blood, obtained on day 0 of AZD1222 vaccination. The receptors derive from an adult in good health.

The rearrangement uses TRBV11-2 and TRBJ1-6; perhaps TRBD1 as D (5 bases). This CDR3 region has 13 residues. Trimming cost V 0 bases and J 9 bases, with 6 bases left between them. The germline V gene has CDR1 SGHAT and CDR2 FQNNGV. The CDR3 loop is CASSLERGSPLHF. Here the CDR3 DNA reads TGTGCCAGCAGCTTAGAAAGGGGTTCACCCCTCCACTTT.

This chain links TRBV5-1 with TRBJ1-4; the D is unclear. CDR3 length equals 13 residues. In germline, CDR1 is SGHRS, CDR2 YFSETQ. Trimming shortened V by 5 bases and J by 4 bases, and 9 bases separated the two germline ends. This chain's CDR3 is CASSLGDNEKLFF. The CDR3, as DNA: TGCGCCAGCAGTCTCGGGGATAATGAAAAACTGTTTTTT.

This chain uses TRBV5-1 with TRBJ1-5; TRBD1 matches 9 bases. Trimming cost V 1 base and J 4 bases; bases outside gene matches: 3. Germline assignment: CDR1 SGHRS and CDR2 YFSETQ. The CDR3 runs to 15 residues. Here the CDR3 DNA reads TGCGCCAGCAGCTTGATGGGGACAGGGAATCAGCCCCAGCATTTT. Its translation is CASSLMGTGNQPQHF.

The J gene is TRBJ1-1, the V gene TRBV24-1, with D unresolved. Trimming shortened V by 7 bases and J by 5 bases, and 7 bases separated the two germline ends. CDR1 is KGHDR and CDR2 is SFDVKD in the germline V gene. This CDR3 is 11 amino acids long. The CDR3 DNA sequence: TGTGCCACCAGCTCGGGGACTGAAGCTTTCTTT. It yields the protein CATSSGTEAFF.

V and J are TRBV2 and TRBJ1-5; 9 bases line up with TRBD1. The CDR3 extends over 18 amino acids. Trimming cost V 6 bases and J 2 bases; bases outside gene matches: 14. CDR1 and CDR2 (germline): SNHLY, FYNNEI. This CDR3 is CASSHRQGGTLGNQPQHF. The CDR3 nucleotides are TGTGCCAGCAGCCACCGACAGGGGGGGACATTGGGCAATCAGCCCCAGCATTTT.

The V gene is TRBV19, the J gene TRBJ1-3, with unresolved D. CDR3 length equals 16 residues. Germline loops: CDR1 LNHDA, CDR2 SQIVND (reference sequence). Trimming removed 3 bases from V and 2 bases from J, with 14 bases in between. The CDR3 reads CASSMDPLTTGNTIYF. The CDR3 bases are TGTGCCAGTAGTATGGATCCACTTACCACTGGAAACACCATATATTTT.

The CDR3 here is CASSIGQGVRAQETQYF. CDR3 sequence (DNA): TGTGCCAGTAGTATCGGACAGGGGGTACGCGCACAAGAGACCCAGTACTTC. The chain links TRBV19 to TRBJ2-5, with 10 bases fitting TRBD1. The CDR3 consists of 17 residues. CDR1 LNHDA and CDR2 SQIVND come from the germline V gene (reference sequence). J gave up 2 bases and V 3 bases, and 9 bases lay outside the gene matches.

CDR3 in amino acids: CASTAPTSGRNEQFF. In DNA, the CDR3 is TGTGCCAGCACCGCCCCGACTAGCGGGAGAAATGAGCAGTTCTTC. This chain links TRBV6-5 with TRBJ2-1, with TRBD2 identical over 12 bases. This CDR3 comprises 15 residues. The trim removed 7 bases at V and 7 bases at J, leaving 8 bases unmatched. CDR1 and CDR2 from the germline V gene are MNHEY and SVGAGI.

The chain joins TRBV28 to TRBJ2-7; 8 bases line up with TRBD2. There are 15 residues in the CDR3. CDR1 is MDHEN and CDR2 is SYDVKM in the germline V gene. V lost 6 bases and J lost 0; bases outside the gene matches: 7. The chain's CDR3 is CASRFSGSVSYEQYF. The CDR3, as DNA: TGTGCCAGCAGATTCAGCGGGAGTGTCTCCTACGAGCAGTACTTC.

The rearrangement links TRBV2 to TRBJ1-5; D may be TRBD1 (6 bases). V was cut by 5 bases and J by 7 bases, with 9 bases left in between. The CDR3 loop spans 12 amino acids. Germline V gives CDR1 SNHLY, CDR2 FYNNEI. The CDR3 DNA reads TGTGCCAGCAGTCTGACAGGACAGCCCCAGCATTTT. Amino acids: CASSLTGQPQHF.

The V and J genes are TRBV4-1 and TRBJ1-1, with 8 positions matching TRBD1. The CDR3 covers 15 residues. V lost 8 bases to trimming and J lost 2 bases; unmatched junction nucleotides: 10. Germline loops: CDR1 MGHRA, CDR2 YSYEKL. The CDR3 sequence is CASLTPDRGNTEAFF. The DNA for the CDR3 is TGCGCCAGCTTGACCCCCGACAGGGGAAACACTGAAGCTTTCTTT.

The CDR3 DNA reads as TGTGCCAGCAGTGGCGACACCGGGGAGCTGTTTTTT. It translates to CASSGDTGELFF. This chain connects TRBV12-3 or TRBV12-4 to TRBJ2-2; D not resolved. The CDR3 runs 12 residues. Trimming cost V 5 bases and J 3 bases, with 4 bases left between them.

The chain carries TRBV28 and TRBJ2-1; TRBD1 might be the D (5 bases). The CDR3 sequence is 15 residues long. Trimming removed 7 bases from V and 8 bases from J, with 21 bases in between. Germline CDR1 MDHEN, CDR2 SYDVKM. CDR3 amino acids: CASISTEQDRHEQFF. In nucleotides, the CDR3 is TGTGCCAGCATCTCGACGGAACAGGATCGGCATGAGCAGTTCTTC.

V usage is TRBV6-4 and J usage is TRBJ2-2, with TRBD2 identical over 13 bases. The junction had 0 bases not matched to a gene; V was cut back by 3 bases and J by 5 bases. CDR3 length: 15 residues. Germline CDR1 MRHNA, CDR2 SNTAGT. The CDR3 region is CASSETSGGTGELFF. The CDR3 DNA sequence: TGTGCCAGCAGTGAGACTAGCGGGGGGACCGGGGAGCTGTTTTTT.

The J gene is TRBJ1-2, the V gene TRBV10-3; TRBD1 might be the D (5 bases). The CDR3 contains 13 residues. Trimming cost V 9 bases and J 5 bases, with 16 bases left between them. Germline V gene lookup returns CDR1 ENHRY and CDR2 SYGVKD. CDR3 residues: CAMGDDVQYGYTF. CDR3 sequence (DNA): TGTGCCATGGGGGACGACGTTCAGTATGGCTACACCTTC.

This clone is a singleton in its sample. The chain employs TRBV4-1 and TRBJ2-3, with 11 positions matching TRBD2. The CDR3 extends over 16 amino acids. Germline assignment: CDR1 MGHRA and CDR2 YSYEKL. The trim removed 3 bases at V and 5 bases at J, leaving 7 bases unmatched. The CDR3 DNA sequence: TGCGCCAGCAGCCACCTACTAGCGGGAGTGGGAGATACGCAGTATTTT. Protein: CASSHLLAGVGDTQYF.

The CDR3 protein is CASSLGSWNTEAFF. Written as DNA, the CDR3 is TGTGCCAGCAGCTTAGGATCTTGGAACACTGAAGCTTTCTTT. This chain connects TRBV7-8 to TRBJ1-1; D is unclear. The CDR3 loop spans 14 amino acids. Per germline, CDR1 SGHVS and CDR2 FQNEAQ. Trimming stripped 1 base from V and 1 base from J, with 7 bases between. The complete variable domain, with remaining parts taken from reference TRBV7-8 and TRBJ1-1, reads GAGVSQSPRYKVAKRGQDVALRCDPISGHVSLFWYQQALGQGPEFLTYFQNEAQLDKSGLPSDRFFAERPEGSVSTLKIQRTQQEDSAVYLCASSLGSWNTEAFFGQGTRLTVV.

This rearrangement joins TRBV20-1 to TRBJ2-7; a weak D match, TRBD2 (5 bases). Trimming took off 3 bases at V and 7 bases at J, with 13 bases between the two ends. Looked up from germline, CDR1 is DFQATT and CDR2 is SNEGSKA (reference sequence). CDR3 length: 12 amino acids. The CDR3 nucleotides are TGCAGTGCTAGTCCTAGATCGGGGGAGCAGTACTTC. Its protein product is CSASPRSGEQYF.

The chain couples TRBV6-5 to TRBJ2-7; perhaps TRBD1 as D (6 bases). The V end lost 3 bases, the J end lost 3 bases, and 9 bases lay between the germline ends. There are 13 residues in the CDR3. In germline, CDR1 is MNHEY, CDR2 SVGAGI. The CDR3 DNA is TGTGCCAGCAGTTATCGAGGGGGCTACGAGCAGTACTTC. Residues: CASSYRGGYEQYF.

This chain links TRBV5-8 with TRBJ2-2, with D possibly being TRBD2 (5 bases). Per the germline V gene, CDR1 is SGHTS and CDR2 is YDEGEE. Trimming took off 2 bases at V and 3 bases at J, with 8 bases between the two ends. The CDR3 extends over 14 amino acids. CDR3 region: CASSLEGYTGELFF. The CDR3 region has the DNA TGTGCCAGCAGCTTAGAGGGTTACACCGGGGAGCTGTTTTTT.

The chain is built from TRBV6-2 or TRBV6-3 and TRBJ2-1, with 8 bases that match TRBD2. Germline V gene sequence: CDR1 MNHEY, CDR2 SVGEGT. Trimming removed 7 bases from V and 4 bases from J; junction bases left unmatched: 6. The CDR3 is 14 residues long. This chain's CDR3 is CASTPLADYNEQFF. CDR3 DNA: TGTGCCAGCACCCCACTAGCGGATTACAATGAGCAGTTCTTC.

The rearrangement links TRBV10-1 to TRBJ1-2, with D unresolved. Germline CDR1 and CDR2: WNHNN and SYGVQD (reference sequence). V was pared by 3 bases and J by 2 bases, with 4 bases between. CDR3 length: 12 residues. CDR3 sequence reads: CASSDSNYGYTF. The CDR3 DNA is TGCGCCAGCAGTGACAGCAACTATGGCTACACCTTC.

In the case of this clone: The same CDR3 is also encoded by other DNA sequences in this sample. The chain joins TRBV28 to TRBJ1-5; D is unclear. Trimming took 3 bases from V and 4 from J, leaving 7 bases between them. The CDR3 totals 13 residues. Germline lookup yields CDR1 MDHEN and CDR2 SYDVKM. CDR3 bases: TGTGCCAGCAGTTTTTCCGGAAATCAGCCCCAGCATTTT. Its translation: CASSFSGNQPQHF. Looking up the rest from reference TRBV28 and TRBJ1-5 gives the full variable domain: DVKVTQSSRYLVKRTGEKVFLECVQDMDHENMFWYRQDPGLGLRLIYFSYDVKMKEKGDIPEGYSVSREKKERFSLILESASTNQTSMYLCASSFSGNQPQHFGDGTRLSIL.

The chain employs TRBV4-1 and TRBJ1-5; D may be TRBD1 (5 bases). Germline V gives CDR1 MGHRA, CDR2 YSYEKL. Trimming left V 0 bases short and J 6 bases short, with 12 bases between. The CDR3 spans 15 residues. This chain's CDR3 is CASSQDPGGTQPQHF. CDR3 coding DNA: TGCGCCAGCAGCCAAGATCCTGGGGGTACTCAGCCCCAGCATTTT.

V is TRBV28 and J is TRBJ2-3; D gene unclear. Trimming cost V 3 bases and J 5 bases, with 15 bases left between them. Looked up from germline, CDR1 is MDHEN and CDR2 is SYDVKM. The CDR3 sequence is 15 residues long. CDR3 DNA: TGTGCCAGCAGTTTCCCCGGTGGGGTAAAAGATACGCAGTATTTT. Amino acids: CASSFPGGVKDTQYF.

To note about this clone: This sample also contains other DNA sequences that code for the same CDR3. CDR3 loop: CASSLDRNTEAFF. In DNA form, the CDR3 reads TGTGCCAGCAGCTTAGACAGGAACACTGAAGCTTTCTTT. V usage is TRBV7-9 and J usage is TRBJ1-1; no clear D gene. The CDR3 is 13 residues long. Germline V gives CDR1 SEHNR, CDR2 FQNEAQ (reference sequence). V lost 1 base, J lost 1 base, and 4 bases lay in between.

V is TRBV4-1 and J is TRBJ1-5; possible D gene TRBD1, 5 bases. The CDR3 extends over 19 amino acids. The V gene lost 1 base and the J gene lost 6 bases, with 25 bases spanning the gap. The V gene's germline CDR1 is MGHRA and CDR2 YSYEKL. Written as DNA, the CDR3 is TGCGCCAGCAGCCAAGGAACACTCAGGGTGGTCGGTCGTACTCAGCCCCAGCATTTT. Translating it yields CASSQGTLRVVGRTQPQHF.

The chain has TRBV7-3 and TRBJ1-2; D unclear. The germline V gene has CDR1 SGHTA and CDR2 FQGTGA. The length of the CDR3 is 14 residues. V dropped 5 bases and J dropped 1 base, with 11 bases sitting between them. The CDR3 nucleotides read TGTGCCAGCAGCGCAGACGGTTTTAACTATGGCTACACCTTC. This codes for CASSADGFNYGYTF. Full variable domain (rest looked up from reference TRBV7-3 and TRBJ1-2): GAGVSQTPSNKVTEKGKYVELRCDPISGHTALYWYRQSLGQGPEFLIYFQGTGAADDSGLPNDRFFAVRPEGSVSTLKIQRTERGDSAVYLCASSADGFNYGYTFGSGTRLTVV.